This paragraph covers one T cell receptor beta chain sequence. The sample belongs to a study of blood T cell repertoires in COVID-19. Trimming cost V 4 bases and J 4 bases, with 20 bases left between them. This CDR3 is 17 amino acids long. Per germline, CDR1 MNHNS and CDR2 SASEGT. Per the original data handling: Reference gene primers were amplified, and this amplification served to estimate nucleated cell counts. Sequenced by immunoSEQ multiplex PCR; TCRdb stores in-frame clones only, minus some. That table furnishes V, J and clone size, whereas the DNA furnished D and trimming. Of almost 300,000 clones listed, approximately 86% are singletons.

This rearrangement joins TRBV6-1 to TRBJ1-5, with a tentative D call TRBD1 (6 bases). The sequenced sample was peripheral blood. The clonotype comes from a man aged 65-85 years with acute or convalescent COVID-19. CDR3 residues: CASSGESGGLRNQPQHF. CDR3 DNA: TGTGCCAGCAGTGGGGAATCGGGGGGCTTAAGGAATCAGCCCCAGCATTTT.